Each of the 19 T cell receptor delta chains below was sequenced from the same sample in a study of gamma-delta T cells after stem cell transplantation. TCRdb redid clone calling on the RT-PCR reads using CATT. Among fewer than 13,000 delta-chain clones listed, 1.3% were seen once. Sequences were obtained from gamma-delta T cells. The receptors derive from a human donor. It is not recorded whose cells these are; they may come from a transplant donor.

This clone was counted between two and nine times. TCRdb's protein for this DNA is that of a much larger clone and differs from the translation at residue 8, likely a read error; the protein shown is the DNA translation. The chain carries TRDV2 and TRDJ1; no reliable D call. V was pared by 0 bases and J by 0 bases, with 22 bases between. CDR1 and CDR2 from the germline V gene are GEAIGNYY and EKD. CDR3 size: 19 residues. The CDR3: CACDTVTEGQYTNTDKLIF. DNA for the CDR3: TGTGCCTGTGACACCGTTACTGAGGGCCAATACACCAACACCGATAAACTCATCTTT.

Comments on this clone: Translating this DNA gives a protein that differs at residue 8 from the TCRdb one, which belongs to a much larger clone; a read error is likely, and the protein shown is this translation. V gene TRDV2 combines with J gene TRDJ1; 7 positions agree with TRDD3. V was pared by 4 bases and J by 0 bases, with 13 bases of the junction left unmatched. The CDR3 consists of 17 residues. Germline CDR1 is GEAIGNYY and CDR2 is EKD. CDR3 region: CACEPLGVPKYTDKLIF. CDR3 nucleotide sequence: TGTGCCTGTGAGCCTCTGGGGGTCCCCAAGTACACCGATAAACTCATCTTT.

As regards this clone: This may stem from a read error, because a much larger clone lies one nucleotide away. Other DNA sequences in this sample translate to the same CDR3. This chain joins TRDV2 and TRDJ1, with 8 bases identical to TRDD3. Trimming at V came to 0 bases and at J to 3 bases, leaving 17 bases not matched to a gene. The length of the CDR3 is 19 residues. Germline V gene sequence: CDR1 GEAIGNYY, CDR2 EKD. The CDR3 reads CACDTVSGLGILGADKLIF. The DNA for the CDR3 is TGTGCCTGTGACACCGTATCTGGGTTGGGGATACTTGGAGCCGATAAACTCATCTTT.

This clone was seen a few times. The chain links TRDV2 to TRDJ1; 9 nucleotides agree with TRDD3. CDR3 length: 18 residues. V shed 1 base and J 0 bases; nucleotides not matched to a gene: 11. Looked up from germline, CDR1 is GEAIGNYY and CDR2 is EKD. CDR3 region: CACDTLLLGETYTDKLIF. As DNA, the CDR3 is TGTGCCTGTGACACGCTCCTACTGGGGGAGACATACACCGATAAACTCATCTTT.

In its sample, this clone was seen a few times. Since a far larger clone is one base different, this is likely a read error. The chain recombines TRDV2 with TRDJ1; 8 nucleotides align to TRDD3. There are 21 residues in the CDR3. Germline trimming cut 0 bases from V and 0 bases from J; bases unmatched to any gene: 20. CDR1 and CDR2 (germline): GEAIGNYY, EKD. CDR3 nucleotides: TGTGCCTGTGACACCGTCATACCTACCGCCTTGGGGGATGCGCACACCGATAAACTCATCTTT. Translated, it gives CACDTVIPTALGDAHTDKLIF.

The chain joins TRDV2 to TRDJ1; 7 bases map to TRDD3. CDR3 length: 15 residues. Germline V gene lookup returns CDR1 GEAIGNYY and CDR2 EKD. V trimming: 1 base; J trimming: 0 bases; junction bases outside the gene matches: 4. The CDR3 DNA is TGTGCCTGTGACACGATCGGGGGATACACCGATAAACTCATCTTT. Its translation: CACDTIGGYTDKLIF.

About this clone itself: TCRdb shows a much larger clone's protein in place of this DNA's translation, and the two differ at residue 12, likely through a read error; the protein shown is translated from the DNA. V is TRDV2 and J is TRDJ2; 12 positions match TRDD3. CDR1 is GEAIGNYY and CDR2 is EKD in the germline V gene. The ends lost 3 bases at V and 6 bases at J; junction bases unmatched: 10. This CDR3 has 17 residues. CDR3 nucleotide sequence: TGTGCCTGTGACCCCGTACTGGGGGATACAAAGGCAGCACAACTCTTCTTT. This encodes CACDPVLGDTKAAQLFF.

Regarding this clone: TCRdb assigns this DNA the protein of a much larger clone, which departs from its translation at residue 5; this likely reflects a read error, and the protein shown comes from translating the DNA. This chain uses TRDV2 with TRDJ3, with 9 bases identical to TRDD3. CDR1 GEAIGNYY and CDR2 EKD come from the germline V gene. This CDR3 is built from 20 residues. Trimming at V came to 3 bases and at J to 0 bases, leaving 11 bases not matched to a gene. The CDR3 DNA is TGTGCCTGTGACTGTGTACTGGGGGACCGATTCTCCTGGGACACCCGACAGATGTTTTTC. Its protein is CACDCVLGDRFSWDTRQMFF.

This clone was seen many times. A far larger clone is off by one base, so a read error is likely. The chain recombines TRDV2 with TRDJ1; 8 bases match TRDD3. The CDR3 is 19 amino acids. Unmatched junction bases numbered 17, after V lost 0 bases and J lost 3 bases. The germline V gene encodes CDR1 GEAIGNYY and CDR2 EKD. The CDR3 DNA reads as TGTGCCTGTGACACCGTGGCTGTGACTGGGGGCCGATCATCCGATAAACTCATCTTT. This encodes CACDTVAVTGGRSSDKLIF.

This clone has more than one count but fewer than ten. The junction shows a germline mismatch at one end, possibly a read error. Other nucleotide sequences in the sample specify the same CDR3. V gene TRDV2 combines with J gene TRDJ1; 12 nucleotides agree with TRDD3. The germline gives CDR1 GEAIGNYY, CDR2 EKD. The CDR3 extends over 19 amino acids. The CDR3: CACDTVELGDTQYTDKLIF. CDR3 coding DNA: TGTGCCTGCGACACTGTGGAACTGGGGGATACCCAGTACACCGATAAACTCATCTTT.

By sample fraction, this clone is medium-sized. The chain combines TRDV2 with TRDJ1, with 12 positions matching TRDD3. Losses at the gene ends were 3 bases for V and 0 bases for J; bases not matched to a gene: 10. The CDR3 has 18 residues. Germline CDR1 GEAIGNYY, CDR2 EKD. CDR3 in amino acids: CACDSLLGDTRYTDKLIF. The CDR3 DNA reads TGTGCCTGTGACTCTTTACTGGGGGATACAAGGTACACCGATAAACTCATCTTT.

About this clone: A clone one base away is much larger, so this may be a read error. Other DNA sequences in this sample translate to the same CDR3. V gene TRDV2 combines with J gene TRDJ1; 7 bases map to TRDD3. The V and J ends lost 1 base and 2 bases, in that order; junction bases with no gene match: 3. The CDR3 consists of 14 residues. The V gene's germline CDR1 is GEAIGNYY and CDR2 EKD. As DNA, the CDR3 is TGTGCCTGTGACACACTTGGGGGAACCGATAAACTCATCTTT. It codes for CACDTLGGTDKLIF.

This clone was picked up many times. The rearrangement uses TRDV2 and TRDJ1; 11 nucleotides line up with TRDD3. Germline V CDR1 and CDR2: GEAIGNYY, EKD. Unmatched junction bases numbered 13, after V lost 0 bases and J lost 5 bases. The CDR3 contains 18 residues. The DNA for the CDR3 is TGTGCCTGTGACACCGCATATATGGGGGATACGCAGAGGGATAAACTCATCTTT. Encoded protein: CACDTAYMGDTQRDKLIF.

Comments on this clone: This DNA translates differently at residue 4 from the TCRdb protein, which is that of a much larger clone; a read error is likely, and the protein shown is the DNA's own translation. The chain links TRDV2 to TRDJ3, with TRDD3 matching over 9 bases. CDR1 and CDR2 from the germline V gene are GEAIGNYY and EKD. CDR3 size: 20 residues. This chain's CDR3 is CACGTPGDTHGSWDTRQMFF. The CDR3 DNA sequence: TGTGCCTGTGGCACCCCGGGGGATACTCATGGCTCCTGGGACACCCGACAGATGTTTTTC.

On this clone itself: TCRdb attributes to this sequence the protein of a much larger clone, which differs from the DNA translation at residue 5; a read error is likely, and the protein displayed is translated from the DNA. This chain connects TRDV2 to TRDJ3; D may be TRDD3 (6 bases). This CDR3 is 20 amino acids long. V dropped 3 bases and J dropped 0 bases, with 20 bases sitting between them. Germline V gene sequence: CDR1 GEAIGNYY, CDR2 EKD. The DNA for the CDR3 is TGTGCCTGTGACCAAACCACCGGGGGAGATAGCTCCTGGGACACCCGACAGATGTTTTTC. It specifies CACDQTTGGDSSWDTRQMFF.

This clone was detected only a few times. At one end, the junction sequence differs from germline, possibly due to a read error. The gene calls are TRDV2 and TRDJ1; 12 bases are shared with TRDD3. The CDR3 has 16 amino acids. CDR1 and CDR2 from the germline V gene are GEAIGNYY and EKD. The CDR3 reads CACDALLGDTTDRLIF. In DNA form, the CDR3 reads TGTGCCTGTGACGCCTTACTGGGGGATACAACCGATAGACTCATCTTT.

The table lists this clone with many counts. V gene TRDV2 combines with J gene TRDJ1; D perhaps matches TRDD3 (6 bases). The V and J ends lost 3 bases and 1 base respectively, with 17 bases between them. The CDR3 contains 16 residues. CDR1 and CDR2 (germline): GEAIGNYY, EKD. The chain's CDR3 is CACDPLGGGLTDKLIF. The CDR3 region has the DNA TGTGCCTGTGACCCCCTTGGTGGGGGCCTCACCGATAAACTCATCTTT.

For this clone: The TCRdb protein, from a much larger clone, departs from this DNA's translation at residue 3, likely by read error; the protein shown derives from the DNA. This chain links TRDV2 with TRDJ3; 11 bases line up with TRDD3. This CDR3 contains 20 residues. The germline V gene encodes CDR1 GEAIGNYY and CDR2 EKD. The CDR3 loop reads CARDTVLGDKSSWDTRQMFF. CDR3 DNA sequence: TGTGCCCGTGACACCGTACTGGGGGATAAGAGCTCCTGGGACACCCGACAGATGTTTTTC.

This clone has more than one count but fewer than ten. The mismatch at residue 5 between this DNA's translation and the TCRdb protein of a much larger clone likely reflects a read error; the protein shown is translated from the DNA. The chain couples TRDV2 to TRDJ1, with 8 bases lining up with TRDD3. Germline V gene lookup returns CDR1 GEAIGNYY and CDR2 EKD. The CDR3 covers 17 residues. V shed 3 bases, J shed 5 bases, and the junction held 16 bases outside the gene matches. Written as DNA, the CDR3 is TGTGCCTGTGACGCGATCGCTGCCAGGCTGGGGGAGGATAAACTCATCTTT. It is translated as CACDAIAARLGEDKLIF.